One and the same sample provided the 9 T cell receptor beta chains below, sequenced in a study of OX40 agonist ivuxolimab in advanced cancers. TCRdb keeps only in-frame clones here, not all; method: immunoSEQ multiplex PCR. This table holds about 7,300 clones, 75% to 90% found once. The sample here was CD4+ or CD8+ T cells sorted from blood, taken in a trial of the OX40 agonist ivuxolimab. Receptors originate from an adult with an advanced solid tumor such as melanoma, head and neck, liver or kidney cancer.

CDR3 sequence reads: CASSLGGKETQYF. CDR3 nucleotide sequence: TGTGCCAGCAGCCTGGGAGGGAAAGAGACCCAGTACTTC. This rearrangement joins TRBV7-9 to TRBJ2-5, with 7 bases matching TRBD2. V was clipped by 5 bases and J by 3 bases; unmatched bases: 3. Germline V gene lookup returns CDR1 SEHNR and CDR2 FQNEAQ (reference sequence). This CDR3 region has 13 residues.

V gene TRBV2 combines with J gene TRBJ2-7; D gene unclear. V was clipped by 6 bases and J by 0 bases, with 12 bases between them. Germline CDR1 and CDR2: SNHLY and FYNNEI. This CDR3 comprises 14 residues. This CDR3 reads CASSSDVRSYEQYF. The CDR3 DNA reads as TGTGCCAGCAGCTCGGACGTACGCTCCTACGAGCAGTACTTC.

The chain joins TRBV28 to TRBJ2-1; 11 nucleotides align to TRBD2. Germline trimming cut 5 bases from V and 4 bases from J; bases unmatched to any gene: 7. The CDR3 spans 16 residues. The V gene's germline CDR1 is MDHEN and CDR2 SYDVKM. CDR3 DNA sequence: TGTGCCAGCAGTCCGCTAGCGGGGGGTCGATACAATGAGCAGTTCTTC. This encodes CASSPLAGGRYNEQFF.

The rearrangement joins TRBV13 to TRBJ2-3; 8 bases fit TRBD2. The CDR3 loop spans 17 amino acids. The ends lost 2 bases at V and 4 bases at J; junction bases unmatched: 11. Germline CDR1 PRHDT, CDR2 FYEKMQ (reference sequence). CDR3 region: CASSLYRVAGSADTQYF. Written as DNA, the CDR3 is TGTGCCAGCAGCTTATACCGGGTAGCGGGGTCCGCAGATACGCAGTATTTT.

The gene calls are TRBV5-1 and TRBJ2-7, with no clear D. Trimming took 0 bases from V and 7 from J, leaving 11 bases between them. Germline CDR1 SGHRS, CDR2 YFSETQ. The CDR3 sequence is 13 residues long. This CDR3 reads CASSLVTWMEQYF. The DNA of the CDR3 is TGCGCCAGCAGCTTGGTCACCTGGATGGAGCAGTACTTC.

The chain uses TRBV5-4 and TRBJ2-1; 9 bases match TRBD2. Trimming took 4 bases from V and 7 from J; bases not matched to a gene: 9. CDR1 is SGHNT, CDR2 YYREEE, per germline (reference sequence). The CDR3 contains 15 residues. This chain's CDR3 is CASSPRGGLANEQFF. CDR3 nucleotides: TGTGCCAGCAGCCCGCGGGGGGGGCTTGCGAATGAGCAGTTCTTC.

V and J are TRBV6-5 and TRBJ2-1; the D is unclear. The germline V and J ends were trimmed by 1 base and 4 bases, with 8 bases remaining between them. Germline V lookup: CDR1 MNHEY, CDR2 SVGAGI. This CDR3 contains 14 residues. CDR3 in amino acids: CASSYYGPYNEQFF. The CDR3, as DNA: TGTGCCAGCAGTTACTATGGGCCGTACAATGAGCAGTTCTTC.

The CDR3 sequence is CASSYSSDPPGDGNTIYF. The CDR3, as DNA: TGTGCCAGCAGTTACTCGAGCGACCCCCCGGGAGATGGAAACACCATATATTTT. The rearrangement joins TRBV6-7 to TRBJ1-3; D remains unclear. Being an ORF, TRBV6-7 has a function that is uncertain. Trimming shortened V by 0 bases and J by 3 bases, and 18 bases separated the two germline ends. CDR3 length: 18 amino acids.

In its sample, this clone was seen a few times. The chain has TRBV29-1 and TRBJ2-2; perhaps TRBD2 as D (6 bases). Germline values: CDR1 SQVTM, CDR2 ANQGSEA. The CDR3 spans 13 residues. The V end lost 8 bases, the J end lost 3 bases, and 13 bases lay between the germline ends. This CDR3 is CSISRDYTGELFF. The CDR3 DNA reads TGCAGCATATCCAGGGACTACACCGGGGAGCTGTTTTTT.